What follows are 24 T cell receptor beta chains derived from one specimen sequenced in a study of T-cell memory formation after mild COVID-19 (dated by TCRdb to the early 2020s). Receptors were amplified or captured by 5' RACE. For sequencing, an Illumina NovaSeq 6000 was employed. TCRdb trimmed the raw reads at Q25, called clones with MiXCR and kept productive beta chains. Rows are combined by CDR3 protein, so each entry shows the most common genes and DNA. In this sample the table shows over 350,000 distinct CDR3 sequences, approximately 24% of which occur a single time. Clones ranked in the top ten supply about 10% of the sample. The sample comprised PBMCs or a T cell subset sorted from them (not recorded which). The receptors shown here come from an adult woman who had mild COVID-19 (a few samples of this study predate the infection). The sample titles of this study are shuffled in the database, so cell type and time point are left out; the donor was told from shared clones.

The chain couples TRBV20-1 to TRBJ2-7; D is possibly TRBD1 (7 bases). The V end lost 0 bases, the J end lost 3 bases, and 12 bases lay between the germline ends. The CDR3 extends over 14 amino acids. Germline V gives CDR1 DFQATT, CDR2 SNEGSKA (reference sequence). As DNA, the CDR3 is TGCAGTGCTAGAGATACCAGGGGGGACTACGAGCAGTACTTC. Residues: CSARDTRGDYEQYF.

This clonotype was found a few times. The V call is TRBV5-1, the J call TRBJ1-6; no reliable D call. V was trimmed by 2 bases and J by 5 bases, leaving 8 bases between them. The length of the CDR3 is 14 residues. The germline V gene has CDR1 SGHRS and CDR2 YFSETQ. The chain's CDR3 is CASSLRENNSPLHF. In DNA, the CDR3 is TGCGCCAGCAGCTTACGGGAAAATAATTCACCCCTCCACTTT.

This clonotype was detected only a few times. This chain joins TRBV30 and TRBJ1-1; no firm D call. Deletions cut 4 bases from V and 0 bases from J, with 9 bases between. Germline V gene data show CDR1 as GTSNPN and CDR2 as SVGIG (reference sequence). This CDR3 contains 13 residues. DNA of the CDR3: TGTGCCTGGAATAGGATGATGAACACTGAAGCTTTCTTT. The encoded protein is CAWNRMMNTEAFF.

The chain uses TRBV20-1 and TRBJ2-2, with TRBD1 identical over 9 bases. V lost 1 base to trimming and J lost 8 bases; unmatched junction nucleotides: 11. The CDR3 totals 16 residues. The germline V gene has CDR1 DFQATT and CDR2 SNEGSKA (reference sequence). DNA of the CDR3: TGCAGTGCTAGAGCAATACCGGGACAGGGTTCAGGGGAGCTGTTTTTT. It is translated as CSARAIPGQGSGELFF.

This clonotype has just a few counts. CDR3 amino acids: CASSFRRGQFF. The CDR3 DNA reads TGTGCCAGCAGTTTCAGGAGGGGGCAGTTCTTC. The genes are TRBV12-3 or TRBV12-4 and TRBJ2-1, with D tentatively TRBD2 (6 bases). Deletions cut 3 bases from V and 12 bases from J, with 9 bases between. The CDR3 contains 11 residues.

This rearrangement joins TRBV7-3 to TRBJ2-3, with D possibly TRBD1 on 6 matching bases. Per the germline V gene, CDR1 is SGHTA and CDR2 is FQGTGA. The CDR3 extends over 14 amino acids. Trimming cost V 2 bases and J 3 bases, with 9 bases left between them. For the CDR3, the DNA is TGTGCCAGCAGCTTAGAGGGGGAAACAGATACGCAGTATTTT. This gives the protein CASSLEGETDTQYF.

This clonotype occurred many times. The V call is TRBV29-1, the J call TRBJ2-1, with 9 bases that match TRBD1. With 8 bases clipped from V and 0 bases from J, the junction kept 14 bases outside the gene matches. The CDR3 spans 17 residues. Per germline, CDR1 SQVTM and CDR2 ANQGSEA. The CDR3 loop is CSLGVQGAGSSYNEQFF. The CDR3 coding sequence is TGCAGCCTTGGGGTACAGGGGGCAGGGAGCTCCTACAATGAGCAGTTCTTC.

Only one count was recorded for this clonotype. This chain uses TRBV25-1 with TRBJ2-2; D may be TRBD1 or TRBD2 (5 bases each). CDR1 is MGHDK and CDR2 is SYGVNS in the germline V gene. Trimming took off 7 bases at V and 4 bases at J, with 16 bases between the two ends. This CDR3 has 15 amino acids. In DNA form, the CDR3 reads TGTGCCAGCACCGACCCCGGGACGGGCACCGGGGAGCTGTTTTTT. It translates to CASTDPGTGTGELFF.

This clonotype was detected only a few times. The V call is TRBV2, the J call TRBJ2-5; maybe TRBD1 (5 bases). The CDR3 spans 13 residues. CDR1 is SNHLY and CDR2 is FYNNEI in the germline V gene. V was clipped by 7 bases and J by 5 bases, with 14 bases between them. The CDR3 coding sequence is TGTGCCAGCATGAAGGGGTCGACGGAGACCCAGTACTTC. Translated: CASMKGSTETQYF.

The gene calls are TRBV7-2 and TRBJ2-5; D perhaps matches TRBD2 (5 bases). Trimming removed 5 bases at V and 4 bases at J, with 14 bases between. Germline lookup yields CDR1 SGHTA and CDR2 FQGNSA. The CDR3 has 14 residues. CDR3 sequence (DNA): TGTGCCAGCAGCCACGGGTGGGAGAGAGAGACCCAGTACTTC. Its protein product is CASSHGWERETQYF.

The chain uses TRBV9 and TRBJ2-1, with D perhaps matching TRBD1 (5 bases). Trimming left V 6 bases short and J 6 bases short, with 16 bases between. Germline values: CDR1 SGDLS, CDR2 YYNGEE. This CDR3 contains 14 residues. CDR3 sequence (DNA): TGTGCCAGCATGCCCCAGGGTACAGGCAATGAGCAGTTCTTC. The encoded protein is CASMPQGTGNEQFF.

This clonotype showed up just a few times. The chain links TRBV9 to TRBJ2-7, with 7 bases aligning to TRBD2. Per germline, CDR1 SGDLS and CDR2 YYNGEE. J gave up 1 base and V 0 bases, and 4 bases lay outside the gene matches. CDR3 length equals 15 residues. The CDR3: CASSVEAGVSYEQYF. CDR3 bases: TGTGCCAGCAGCGTAGAGGCGGGGGTTTCCTACGAGCAGTACTTC. The full variable domain, its missing parts supplied by reference TRBV9 and TRBJ2-7, is DSGVTQTPKHLITATGQRVTLRCSPRSGDLSVYWYQQSLDQGLQFLIQYYNGEERAKGNILERFSAQQFPDLHSELNLSSLELGDSALYFCASSVEAGVSYEQYFGPGTRLTVT.

This clonotype has only a few counts. The V and J genes are TRBV5-1 and TRBJ2-1, with no clear D. Germline V gene data show CDR1 as SGHRS and CDR2 as YFSETQ. CDR3 size: 16 residues. V lost 0 bases and J 4 bases, leaving 14 bases between the germline ends. Written as DNA, the CDR3 is TGCGCCAGCAGCTTGGATGCATCCGGATCTTACAATGAGCAGTTCTTC. Translation: CASSLDASGSYNEQFF.

This clonotype was counted at least ten times. This chain uses TRBV19 with TRBJ2-1, with D uncertain. Germline CDR1 is LNHDA and CDR2 is SQIVND (reference sequence). Trimming left V 0 bases short and J 0 bases short, with 9 bases between. The CDR3 loop spans 16 amino acids. This chain's CDR3 is CASSIEKSSSYNEQFF. CDR3 sequence (DNA): TGTGCCAGTAGTATAGAGAAGTCCAGCTCCTACAATGAGCAGTTCTTC. The full variable domain, rest sourced from reference TRBV19 and TRBJ2-1, is DGGITQSPKYLFRKEGQNVTLSCEQNLNHDAMYWYRQDPGQGLRLIYYSQIVNDFQKGDIAEGYSVSREKKESFPLTVTSAQKNPTAFYLCASSIEKSSSYNEQFFGPGTRLTVL.

In nucleotides, the CDR3 is TGTGCCAGCACCCGCCTTTCGTTCCCGGAGGACGGCTACACCTTC. This gives the protein CASTRLSFPEDGYTF. The chain uses TRBV12-3 or TRBV12-4 and TRBJ1-2; D unresolved. Trimming stripped 7 bases from V and 8 bases from J, with 23 bases between. The CDR3 extends over 15 amino acids.

The J gene is TRBJ2-3, the V gene TRBV20-1, with 8 bases lining up with TRBD1. CDR1 DFQATT and CDR2 SNEGSKA come from the germline V gene (reference sequence). This CDR3 comprises 16 residues. J gave up 0 bases and V 0 bases, and 5 bases lay outside the gene matches. CDR3: CSARDPGQGSTDTQYF. The CDR3 DNA reads TGCAGTGCTAGAGATCCAGGACAGGGTAGCACAGATACGCAGTATTTT.

This clonotype appeared a few times. This chain uses TRBV24-1 with TRBJ2-7, with D perhaps being TRBD1 or TRBD2 (6 bases each). The V end was cut by 1 base, the J end by 4 bases, with 13 bases between. CDR3 size: 15 residues. CDR1 and CDR2 from the germline V gene are KGHDR and SFDVKD. DNA of the CDR3: TGTGCCACCAGTGATTTCAACGGGGGCAGGTACGAGCAGTACTTC. Translation gives CATSDFNGGRYEQYF.

The rearrangement links TRBV24-1 to TRBJ2-1; 8 bases align to TRBD1. Germline V gives CDR1 KGHDR, CDR2 SFDVKD. CDR3 size: 18 residues. The V and J ends lost 3 bases and 0 bases, in that order; junction bases with no gene match: 9. The CDR3 region is CATSDRRGQGASYNEQFF. In DNA, the CDR3 is TGTGCCACCAGTGATAGGCGTGGGCAGGGGGCCTCCTACAATGAGCAGTTCTTC.

The sample holds a few counts of this clonotype. This chain joins TRBV15 and TRBJ2-7; 8 bases align to TRBD1. Germline loops: CDR1 LNHNV, CDR2 YYDKDF (reference sequence). The junction had 4 bases not matched to a gene; V was cut back by 3 bases and J by 3 bases. This CDR3 contains 14 residues. This chain's CDR3 is CATSSDRGNYEQYF. CDR3 sequence (DNA): TGTGCCACCAGCAGCGACAGGGGAAACTACGAGCAGTACTTC.

This chain connects TRBV6-1 to TRBJ2-1; maybe TRBD2 (6 bases). The CDR3 has 15 amino acids. V lost 6 bases, J lost 10 bases, and 22 bases lay in between. CDR1 is MNHNS, CDR2 SASEGT, per germline. The CDR3: CASSFSGLTNEEQFF. The CDR3 DNA reads as TGTGCCAGCAGCTTCTCGGGACTTACCAATGAGGAGCAGTTCTTC.

This chain connects TRBV2 to TRBJ2-7; 9 bases are shared with TRBD2. The ends lost 5 bases at V and 2 bases at J; junction bases unmatched: 7. Per germline, CDR1 SNHLY and CDR2 FYNNEI. The CDR3 covers 15 residues. The CDR3 spells CASSLSLAGPYEQYF. Written as DNA, the CDR3 is TGTGCCAGCAGTTTAAGCCTAGCGGGACCCTACGAGCAGTACTTC.

This clonotype was seen just once. V gene TRBV30 combines with J gene TRBJ2-3; 7 bases agree with TRBD2. The CDR3 totals 19 residues. Germline V CDR1 and CDR2: GTSNPN, SVGIG (reference sequence). V shed 0 bases and J 8 bases; nucleotides not matched to a gene: 23. The CDR3 region has the DNA TGTGCCTGGAGTGTACGTGTTTGGCGGCGGGGTGGACTAGGAAGTACGCAGTATTTT. Translating it yields CAWSVRVWRRGGLGSTQYF.

The gene calls are TRBV6-5 and TRBJ1-3; a possible D gene is TRBD1 (5 bases). V lost 6 bases to trimming and J lost 3 bases, with 15 bases between them. The CDR3 loop spans 15 amino acids. Germline V lookup: CDR1 MNHEY, CDR2 SVGAGI. The CDR3: CASSPPGLVGNTIYF. In DNA, the CDR3 is TGTGCCAGCAGCCCCCCGGGGCTCGTTGGAAACACCATATATTTT.

In this sample, this clonotype turned up a few times. CDR3 in amino acids: CATGLGQGSTEQFF. The CDR3 DNA is TGTGCCACCGGCCTGGGACAGGGGTCGACTGAGCAGTTCTTC. The chain has TRBV12-3 or TRBV12-4 and TRBJ2-1, with 10 bases that match TRBD1. J was trimmed by 9 bases and V by 10 bases; bases with no gene match: 12. The CDR3 is 14 amino acids.